These 22 T cell receptor beta chains came from one sample sequenced in a study of response to subunit inactivated influenza vaccine. MiXCR, applied by TCRdb to the RT-PCR reads, yields one record per CDR3 protein. Altogether more than 450,000 distinct CDR3 sequences are present, approximately 11% being singletons, with the ten largest covering approximately 11%. The same sample was also studied in work on T cells expressing NK-cell markers. This second study says: Generation of TCR beta cDNA was performed by 5'RACE template switching incorporating UMIs.

The sample in question was PBMCs from blood, obtained on the day of vaccination. The source of these receptors is a man aged 50 to 59 who received an inactivated influenza vaccine.

This clonotype occurred a few times. The chain employs TRBV7-6 and TRBJ1-1; TRBD1 matches 7 bases. Germline CDR1 is SGHVS and CDR2 is FNYEAQ. The length of the CDR3 is 18 residues. V lost 2 bases to trimming and J lost 0 bases; unmatched junction nucleotides: 12. DNA for the CDR3: TGTGCCAGCAGCTTAATCCGGGACAGAGGGATCATGAACACTGAAGCTTTCTTT. The encoded protein is CASSLIRDRGIMNTEAFF.

This chain links TRBV10-3 with TRBJ2-2, with TRBD2 identical over 8 bases. V shed 4 bases, J shed 7 bases, and the junction held 11 bases outside the gene matches. The CDR3 consists of 16 residues. Germline V gene sequence: CDR1 ENHRY, CDR2 SYGVKD. The CDR3 region has the DNA TGTGCCATCAGTGCAGGGAGCGGGAGTTCTGGCGGGGAGCTGTTTTTT. Its translation: CAISAGSGSSGGELFF.

This chain connects TRBV4-2 to TRBJ2-3, with D hard to call. Germline-derived CDR1 and CDR2 are LGHNA and YNFKEQ. The ends were cut back, 1 base at V and 5 bases at J, with 7 bases in the middle. CDR3 length: 13 residues. The CDR3 DNA follows: TGTGCCAGCAGCCAAGGGTTTCAAGATACGCAGTATTTT. Translated: CASSQGFQDTQYF.

This clonotype has a count of ten or more. V is TRBV15 and J is TRBJ1-4; D ambiguous. Germline V gene data show CDR1 as LNHNV and CDR2 as YYDKDF (reference sequence). The CDR3 covers 14 residues. V dropped 1 base and J dropped 7 bases, with 10 bases sitting between them. CDR3 sequence: CATSRVGRSEKLFF. In nucleotides, the CDR3 is TGTGCCACCAGCAGAGTTGGCAGGAGTGAAAAACTGTTTTTT.

The V and J genes are TRBV19 and TRBJ2-1; D ambiguous. The CDR3 spans 15 residues. Trimming pared 7 bases from V and 1 base from J, leaving 14 bases between. Germline V gene lookup returns CDR1 LNHDA and CDR2 SQIVND (reference sequence). The CDR3 spells CASTSGEISYNEQFF. The CDR3 DNA sequence: TGTGCCAGTACTTCTGGAGAGATTTCCTACAATGAGCAGTTCTTC.

This clonotype was counted ten times or more. V is TRBV5-1 and J is TRBJ2-2; perhaps TRBD1 as D (5 bases). The V gene's germline CDR1 is SGHRS and CDR2 YFSETQ. This CDR3 has 14 residues. Deletions cut 0 bases from V and 4 bases from J, with 7 bases between. The CDR3 coding sequence is TGCGCCAGCAGCTTGGCAGGGATCACCGGGGAGCTGTTTTTT. As protein: CASSLAGITGELFF.

The chain recombines TRBV15 with TRBJ2-3; D unclear. The CDR3 extends over 14 amino acids. Trimming shortened V by 0 bases and J by 11 bases, and 15 bases separated the two germline ends. The germline V gene has CDR1 LNHNV and CDR2 YYDKDF (reference sequence). For the CDR3, the DNA is TGTGCCACCAGCAGAGATAGGGCAGCTCAAATGCAGTATTTT. Its translation is CATSRDRAAQMQYF.

This clonotype was picked up a small number of times. The rearrangement joins TRBV29-1 to TRBJ2-2; TRBD2 agrees at 11 bases. CDR3 length: 14 amino acids. Germline V CDR1 and CDR2: SQVTM, ANQGSEA. Trimming cost V 7 bases and J 4 bases; bases outside gene matches: 5. CDR3 DNA: TGCAGCGCAACTAGCGGGGGCCGCACCGGGGAGCTGTTTTTT. Its translation: CSATSGGRTGELFF.

This clonotype was counted ten times or more. The chain uses TRBV4-3 and TRBJ1-2; D unresolved. The V and J ends lost 0 bases and 1 base respectively, with 12 bases between them. This CDR3 region has 16 residues. Germline values: CDR1 LGHNA, CDR2 YSLEER. In nucleotides, the CDR3 is TGCGCCAGCAGCCAAGATGCTCAGTTTAATAACTATGGCTACACCTTC. Its protein product is CASSQDAQFNNYGYTF.

This clonotype appeared a few times. This sequence joins TRBV6-1 and TRBJ1-1; 8 bases agree with TRBD1. The CDR3 covers 15 residues. With 7 bases clipped from V and 0 bases from J, the junction kept 7 bases outside the gene matches. Germline assignment: CDR1 MNHNS and CDR2 SASEGT. CDR3 loop: CASKTKTGVNTEAFF. CDR3 nucleotides: TGTGCCAGCAAAACCAAGACAGGGGTGAACACTGAAGCTTTCTTT.

The chain links TRBV9 to TRBJ2-7; possible D gene TRBD2, 6 bases. V lost 0 bases and J lost 5, with 6 bases in between. The CDR3 extends over 12 amino acids. Germline V CDR1 and CDR2: SGDLS, YYNGEE. CDR3 nucleotides: TGTGCCAGCAGCGTAGGGGGGGACGAGCAGTACTTC. Protein: CASSVGGDEQYF.

This clonotype was counted many times. V is TRBV7-8 and J is TRBJ2-1, with 9 bases that match TRBD1. Germline CDR1 and CDR2: SGHVS and FQNEAQ. The CDR3 spans 14 residues. After removal of 1 base from V and 8 bases from J, the junction contained 3 bases not matched to a gene. CDR3 DNA: TGTGCCAGCAGCTTAGTACAGGGGGCCCATGAGCAGTTCTTC. This encodes CASSLVQGAHEQFF.

This clonotype came up a few times. The chain links TRBV21-1 to TRBJ2-7; TRBD2 is the table's D call and was not checked against the DNA. TRBV21-1 is described as a pseudogene. The CDR3 covers 16 residues. This CDR3 reads CASSKWARKITYEQYF. The CDR3 DNA reads as TGTGCCAGCAGCAAATGGGCCAGAAAAATAACCTACGAGCAGTACTTC.

This clonotype was counted a few times. This sequence joins TRBV29-1 and TRBJ2-1; D is tentatively TRBD1 or TRBD2 (5 bases each). This CDR3 is 10 amino acids long. Germline V gene data show CDR1 as SQVTM and CDR2 as ANQGSEA. Trimming stripped 7 bases from V and 11 bases from J, with 12 bases between. As DNA, the CDR3 is TGCAGCGATTACCCGGGACAGCAGTTCTTC. As protein: CSDYPGQQFF.

This clonotype has a count of ten or more. The genes are TRBV6-5 and TRBJ1-2; D is perhaps TRBD1 (5 bases). V lost 0 bases, J lost 0 bases, and 8 bases lay in between. CDR3 length: 15 amino acids. Germline V CDR1 and CDR2: MNHEY, SVGAGI. Here the CDR3 reads CASSYSLGANYGYTF. The CDR3 DNA is TGTGCCAGCAGTTACTCACTGGGGGCTAACTATGGCTACACCTTC.

Concerning this clonotype: A much larger clone differs by one base, so this may be a read error. The chain employs TRBV12-3 or TRBV12-4 and TRBJ2-3; the D is unclear. The CDR3 has 13 residues. DNA for the CDR3: TGTTCCAGCAGTTTACTACCCACAGATACGCAGTATTTT. This gives the protein CSSSLLPTDTQYF.

In its sample, this clonotype was seen many times. V usage is TRBV7-9 and J usage is TRBJ2-7; the match to TRBD1 covers 8 bases. V shed 5 bases and J 5 bases; nucleotides not matched to a gene: 11. From germline, CDR1 is SEHNR and CDR2 FQNEAQ (reference sequence). The CDR3 has 15 residues. The CDR3, as DNA: TGTGCCAGCAGCGCCCTAGGACAGGGAAACAACGAGCAGTACTTC. It codes for CASSALGQGNNEQYF.

The chain has TRBV4-1 and TRBJ2-7; D ambiguous. From germline, CDR1 is MGHRA and CDR2 YSYEKL. This CDR3 contains 15 residues. With 0 bases removed from V and 4 bases from J, the gap between germline ends came to 13 bases. In nucleotides, the CDR3 is TGCGCCAGCAGCCAAGAAGGGTTCCCTTCTTACGAGCAGTACTTC. It yields the protein CASSQEGFPSYEQYF.

This clonotype was detected ten times or more. The rearrangement joins TRBV14 to TRBJ2-1; 13 bases line up with TRBD2. V gave up 2 bases and J gave up 0 bases; unmatched junction bases: 10. The CDR3 has 20 amino acids. CDR1 and CDR2 from the germline V gene are SGHDN and FVKESK. CDR3 amino acids: CASSQIRLAGGPSSYNEQFF. The CDR3 DNA reads TGTGCCAGCAGCCAAATAAGACTAGCGGGAGGCCCGAGCTCCTACAATGAGCAGTTCTTC.

This rearrangement joins TRBV20-1 to TRBJ2-5; the match to TRBD2 covers 8 bases. V shed 1 base and J 6 bases; nucleotides not matched to a gene: 10. This CDR3 comprises 15 residues. CDR1 is DFQATT, CDR2 SNEGSKA, per germline (reference sequence). CDR3 bases: TGCAGTGCTAGAGTAGGCGGGACTAGTGCTAAGACCCAGTACTTC. It translates to CSARVGGTSAKTQYF.

This sequence joins TRBV7-2 and TRBJ1-2; 9 positions match TRBD1. The J segment lost 7 bases and the V segment lost 3 bases, leaving 6 bases of the junction unmatched. Germline values: CDR1 SGHTA, CDR2 FQGNSA. This CDR3 is 14 amino acids long. CDR3 DNA: TGTGCCAGCAGCTTCTTACAGGGGGCGCTTGGCTACACCTTC. As protein: CASSFLQGALGYTF.

This clonotype came up a few times. The CDR3 DNA reads as TGTGCCAGCAGGGGGGACAGGAAGTACCAAGAGACCCAGTACTTC. Its translation: CASRGDRKYQETQYF. The rearrangement uses TRBV28 and TRBJ2-5, with TRBD1 matching 8 bases. CDR1 is MDHEN and CDR2 is SYDVKM in the germline V gene. The CDR3 totals 15 residues. V dropped 6 bases and J dropped 0; count of bases not matched to a gene: 6. The full variable domain, its missing parts supplied by reference TRBV28 and TRBJ2-5, is DVKVTQSSRYLVKRTGEKVFLECVQDMDHENMFWYRQDPGLGLRLIYFSYDVKMKEKGDIPEGYSVSREKKERFSLILESASTNQTSMYLCASRGDRKYQETQYFGPGTRLLVL.